This T cell receptor (beta chain) was documented in a study of blood T cells in healthy people across ages. The CDR3 is 15 residues long. Germline V gene lookup returns CDR1 LGHDT and CDR2 YNNKEL (reference sequence). Findings and caveats of the study: Greater diversity and more naive CD4+ cells were seen in long-lived donors than in aged donors.

With respect to this clonotype: Its antigen is unknown. The junction departs from the called germline gene at one end, perhaps through a read error.

A second PCR, run for roughly 7 to 11 cycles, used a sample-barcoded 5' primer plus a J-beta primer mix. Each single sample gave us at least 2.5 million CDR3-containing paired-end reads. Each CDR3 protein is one row after TCRdb ran MiXCR on the 5' RACE reads. This table has roughly 1,500,000 distinct CDR3 sequences, about 32% appearing once. The sequencing sample was made of blood. The source is a woman aged 25-40 years in good health. This chain uses TRBV3-1 with TRBJ2-5, with D possibly being TRBD1 (5 bases). In nucleotides, the CDR3 is TGTGCCAGCAGGCCGTTAGGGGATCCGGTAGAGACTCAGTACTTC. It encodes CASRPLGDPVETQYF.